These 15 T cell receptor beta chains were all obtained from the same sample, sequenced in a study of OX40 agonist ivuxolimab in advanced cancers. Some clones are missing from TCRdb's copy, which holds only in-frame ones; the method was immunoSEQ multiplex PCR. The sample records under 20,000 clones, over 60% being singletons. Sequencing was performed on CD4+ or CD8+ T cells sorted from blood, taken in a trial of the OX40 agonist ivuxolimab. Receptors were obtained from an adult with an advanced solid tumor such as melanoma, head and neck, liver or kidney cancer.

On this clone itself: One end of the junction is discordant with germline, which a read error may explain. V and J are TRBV7-9 and TRBJ1-1; possible D gene TRBD1, 5 bases. Germline V gene lookup returns CDR1 SEHNR and CDR2 FQNEAQ (reference sequence). The CDR3 runs to 13 residues. The CDR3 DNA follows: TGTGCCGGCAGCCCGATGGGGCGTCCCGAGGCTTTCTTT. It yields the protein CAGSPMGRPEAFF.

This clone has a handful of counts. The CDR3 DNA is TGTGCCAGTAGTTTCTCCGGAAACTACGAGCAGTACTTC. This translates into CASSFSGNYEQYF. The chain is built from TRBV19 and TRBJ2-7; no firm D call. Germline V CDR1 and CDR2: LNHDA, SQIVND (reference sequence). V lost 5 bases to trimming and J lost 3 bases, with 11 bases between them. This CDR3 comprises 13 residues. Looking up the rest from reference TRBV19 and TRBJ2-7 gives the full variable domain: DGGITQSPKYLFRKEGQNVTLSCEQNLNHDAMYWYRQDPGQGLRLIYYSQIVNDFQKGDIAEGYSVSREKKESFPLTVTSAQKNPTAFYLCASSFSGNYEQYFGPGTRLTVT.

The rearrangement uses TRBV11-2 and TRBJ2-3; 11 nucleotides line up with TRBD1. Germline V gene lookup returns CDR1 SGHAT and CDR2 FQNNGV. This CDR3 comprises 14 residues. Germline trimming cut 5 bases from V and 6 bases from J; bases unmatched to any gene: 4. The CDR3, as DNA: TGTGCCAGCAGCATGGACAGGGGGCTTGATACGCAGTATTTT. Amino acids: CASSMDRGLDTQYF.

The chain has TRBV21-1 and TRBJ2-5; the D call TRBD2 from the table was never checked on the DNA. TRBV21-1 is assigned pseudogene status. CDR3 length: 16 residues. The CDR3 reads CASSACRNREKETQYF. CDR3 in DNA: TGTGCCAGCAGCGCATGTAGAAACCGAGAAAAAGAGACCCAGTACTTC.

The rearrangement uses TRBV9 and TRBJ2-4, with 9 bases matching TRBD1. The CDR3 is made up of 13 amino acids. V lost 3 bases to trimming and J lost 9 bases; unmatched junction nucleotides: 4. Germline V lookup: CDR1 SGDLS, CDR2 YYNGEE. The CDR3 reads CASSEGTGSIQYF. In DNA, the CDR3 is TGTGCCAGCAGCGAGGGGACAGGGAGCATTCAGTACTTC.

CDR3 DNA: TGTGCCAGCAGTGACCGGACAGGCGGATCCTATGGCTACACCTTC. Protein: CASSDRTGGSYGYTF. The genes are TRBV25-1 and TRBJ1-2; 7 bases are a match to TRBD1. The CDR3 is 15 residues long. Germline V gene data show CDR1 as MGHDK and CDR2 as SYGVNS. Losses at the gene ends were 3 bases for V and 4 bases for J; bases not matched to a gene: 8.

The genes are TRBV11-2 and TRBJ2-2; 9 bases line up with TRBD1. This CDR3 has 16 residues. The J segment lost 4 bases and the V segment lost 4 bases, leaving 7 bases of the junction unmatched. Germline CDR1 and CDR2: SGHAT and FQNNGV. The CDR3 reads CASSSNRGLGTGELFF. The CDR3 DNA sequence: TGTGCCAGCAGCTCCAACAGGGGGCTGGGCACCGGGGAGCTGTTTTTT.

This clone has only a few counts. The chain has TRBV4-3 and TRBJ1-2; TRBD1 might be the D (5 bases). V was clipped by 0 bases and J by 2 bases, with 10 bases between them. The germline V gene has CDR1 LGHNA and CDR2 YSLEER. The CDR3 totals 15 residues. The CDR3 nucleotides are TGCGCCAGCAGCCAAGATGGGGGTATAAACTATGGCTACACCTTC. Protein sequence: CASSQDGGINYGYTF.

This chain joins TRBV7-3 and TRBJ2-1, with TRBD1 as a possible D gene (6 bases). With 5 bases removed from V and 6 bases from J, the gap between germline ends came to 17 bases. In germline, CDR1 is SGHTA, CDR2 FQGTGA. This CDR3 is 15 amino acids long. CDR3 sequence: CASSPNRVTSNEQFF. CDR3 coding DNA: TGTGCCAGCAGCCCTAACAGGGTGACAAGCAATGAGCAGTTCTTC.

The J gene is TRBJ2-7, the V gene TRBV5-6, with 7 nucleotides matching TRBD1. Unmatched junction bases numbered 9, after V lost 3 bases and J lost 0 bases. CDR3 length: 16 amino acids. Per the germline V gene, CDR1 is SGHDT and CDR2 is YYEEEE. CDR3 coding DNA: TGTGCCAGCAGCTATTCCACAGGGGCGCTCTCCTACGAGCAGTACTTC. Encoded protein: CASSYSTGALSYEQYF.

This clone has only one observation. DNA of the CDR3: TGTGCCAGCAGGGGACAGGGCGACGAGCAGTACTTC. This codes for CASRGQGDEQYF. The rearrangement joins TRBV7-6 to TRBJ2-7; 9 nucleotides line up with TRBD1. CDR3 size: 12 residues. Trimming cost V 6 bases and J 5 bases; bases outside gene matches: 2. Per the germline V gene, CDR1 is SGHVS and CDR2 is FNYEAQ.

J is TRBJ2-3 and V is TRBV9; a weak D match, TRBD2 (5 bases). V was cut by 3 bases and J by 3 bases, with 8 bases left in between. The V gene's germline CDR1 is SGDLS and CDR2 YYNGEE. The CDR3 covers 13 residues. CDR3 in DNA: TGTGCCAGCAGCGACGGCGGGACAGATACGCAGTATTTT. This gives the protein CASSDGGTDTQYF. Full variable domain (rest looked up from reference TRBV9 and TRBJ2-3): DSGVTQTPKHLITATGQRVTLRCSPRSGDLSVYWYQQSLDQGLQFLIQYYNGEERAKGNILERFSAQQFPDLHSELNLSSLELGDSALYFCASSDGGTDTQYFGPGTRLTVL.

The chain uses TRBV9 and TRBJ1-1, with D possibly TRBD1 on 6 matching bases. Trimming shortened V by 0 bases and J by 3 bases, and 9 bases separated the two germline ends. Germline CDR1 reads SGDLS; CDR2 reads YYNGEE. This CDR3 is 14 amino acids long. In DNA form, the CDR3 reads TGTGCCAGCAGCGTAGTTTCAGGGGACACTGAAGCTTTCTTT. Protein sequence: CASSVVSGDTEAFF.

The chain has TRBV29-1 and TRBJ1-1; 9 positions agree with TRBD1. V shed 3 bases and J 5 bases; nucleotides not matched to a gene: 10. CDR3 length: 15 amino acids. Germline CDR1 is SQVTM and CDR2 is ANQGSEA. The CDR3 region is CSVEGTGNFLTEAFF. As DNA, the CDR3 is TGCAGCGTTGAGGGGACAGGGAACTTTCTAACTGAAGCTTTCTTT. The variable domain in full, completed from reference TRBV29-1 and TRBJ1-1, reads SAVISQKPSRDICQRGTSLTIQCQVDSQVTMMFWYRQQPGQSLTLIATANQGSEATYESGFVIDKFPISRPNLTFSTLTVSNMSPEDSSIYLCSVEGTGNFLTEAFFGQGTRLTVV.

The chain is built from TRBV11-1 and TRBJ2-7; 8 bases align to TRBD1. The germline V gene encodes CDR1 SGHAT and CDR2 FQDESV (reference sequence). V shed 5 bases and J 7 bases; nucleotides not matched to a gene: 13. This CDR3 spans 15 amino acids. CDR3 sequence: CASSPAGTGGWEQYF. CDR3 sequence (DNA): TGTGCCAGCAGCCCTGCGGGGACAGGTGGTTGGGAGCAGTACTTC.